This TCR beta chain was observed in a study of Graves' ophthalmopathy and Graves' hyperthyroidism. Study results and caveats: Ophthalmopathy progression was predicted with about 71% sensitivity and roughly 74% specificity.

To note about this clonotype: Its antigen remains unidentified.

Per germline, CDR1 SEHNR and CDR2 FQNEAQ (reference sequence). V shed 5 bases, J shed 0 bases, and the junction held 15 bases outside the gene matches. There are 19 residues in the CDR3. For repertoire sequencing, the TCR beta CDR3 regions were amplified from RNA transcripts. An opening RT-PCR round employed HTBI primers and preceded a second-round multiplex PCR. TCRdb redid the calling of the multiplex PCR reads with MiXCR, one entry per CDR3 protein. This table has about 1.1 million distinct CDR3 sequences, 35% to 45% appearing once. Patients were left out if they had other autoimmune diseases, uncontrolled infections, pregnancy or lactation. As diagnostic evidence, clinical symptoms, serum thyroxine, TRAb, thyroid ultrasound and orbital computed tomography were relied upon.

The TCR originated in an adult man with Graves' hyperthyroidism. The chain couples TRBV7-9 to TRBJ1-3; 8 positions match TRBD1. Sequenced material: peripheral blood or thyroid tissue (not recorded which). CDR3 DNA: TGTGCCAGCAGCCTGCAGGTGGGGACAGGCGAAAGCTCTGGAAACACCATATATTTT. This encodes CASSLQVGTGESSGNTIYF.